What follows are 16 T cell receptor beta chains derived from one specimen sequenced in a study of early stage breast cancer tumors. Assay used: immunoSEQ multiplex PCR; TCRdb lists only in-frame clones, some missing. The sample records fewer than 50,000 clones, around 70% being singletons. Material for sequencing was blood. The receptor set was obtained from a person in their fifties or sixties with breast cancer.

This rearrangement joins TRBV18 to TRBJ1-1; TRBD1 aligns across 7 bases. Germline values: CDR1 KGHSH, CDR2 LQKENI. V dropped 2 bases and J dropped 7; count of bases not matched to a gene: 4. The CDR3 length is 13 residues. This chain's CDR3 is CASSPTRDSEAFF. The CDR3 nucleotides are TGTGCCAGCTCACCAACCCGGGACAGTGAAGCTTTCTTT.

The CDR3 here is CASSSNRFQPQHF. CDR3 sequence (DNA): TGTGCCAGCAGCTCGAACAGGTTTCAGCCCCAGCATTTT. The J gene is TRBJ1-5, the V gene TRBV7-2, with D possibly matching TRBD1 (5 bases). Trimming cost V 4 bases and J 6 bases, with 10 bases left between them. Per the germline V gene, CDR1 is SGHTA and CDR2 is FQGNSA. The CDR3 extends over 13 amino acids.

V is TRBV27 and J is TRBJ2-2, with D maybe TRBD1 (6 bases). Trimming took 2 bases from V and 6 from J, leaving 7 bases between them. Germline lookup yields CDR1 MNHEY and CDR2 SMNVEV (reference sequence). The CDR3 sequence is 13 residues long. For the CDR3, the DNA is TGTGCCAGCAGTTTAGAGGGGGCCGGGGAGCTGTTTTTT. Its translation: CASSLEGAGELFF.

This clone has a single count. The chain joins TRBV13 to TRBJ2-5, with TRBD2 identical over 13 bases. Per the germline V gene, CDR1 is PRHDT and CDR2 is FYEKMQ (reference sequence). CDR3 length equals 15 residues. V gave up 4 bases and J gave up 4 bases; unmatched junction bases: 3. The DNA of the CDR3 is TGTGCCAGCAGCTCTGGGACTAGCGGGGTAGAGACCCAGTACTTC. Translated, it gives CASSSGTSGVETQYF.

The gene calls are TRBV19 and TRBJ1-2; D not certain. Germline V gene lookup returns CDR1 LNHDA and CDR2 SQIVND (reference sequence). The CDR3 has 12 residues. Between the trimmed V and J ends, which lost 3 bases and 8 bases, there was a span of 10 bases. CDR3 loop: CASSMVRSGYTF. CDR3 bases: TGTGCCAGTAGTATGGTTAGGAGCGGCTACACCTTC.

The rearrangement uses TRBV19 and TRBJ2-1; no definite D call. V was pared by 8 bases and J by 8 bases, with 22 bases between. This CDR3 has 15 amino acids. Germline V gene data show CDR1 as LNHDA and CDR2 as SQIVND (reference sequence). The CDR3 DNA reads TGTGCCAGTTCTCCCCATCTCTCCGAGCGACATGAGCAGTTCTTC. Its protein is CASSPHLSERHEQFF. The full variable domain, rest sourced from reference TRBV19 and TRBJ2-1, is DGGITQSPKYLFRKEGQNVTLSCEQNLNHDAMYWYRQDPGQGLRLIYYSQIVNDFQKGDIAEGYSVSREKKESFPLTVTSAQKNPTAFYLCASSPHLSERHEQFFGPGTRLTVL.

The chain couples TRBV5-8 to TRBJ1-5; 12 nucleotides agree with TRBD1. Germline loops: CDR1 SGHTS, CDR2 YDEGEE. Germline trimming cut 3 bases from V and 4 bases from J; bases unmatched to any gene: 5. CDR3 size: 16 residues. CDR3 sequence reads: CASSSGTGGGNQPQHF. Here the CDR3 DNA reads TGTGCCAGCAGCTCCGGGACAGGGGGCGGGAATCAGCCCCAGCATTTT.

The chain carries TRBV5-8 and TRBJ2-1; 7 bases line up with TRBD1. The CDR3 is made up of 15 amino acids. Germline CDR1 is SGHTS and CDR2 is YDEGEE. Unmatched junction bases numbered 6, after V lost 0 bases and J lost 6 bases. This chain's CDR3 is CASSLEGAGVNEQFF. For the CDR3, the DNA is TGTGCCAGCAGCTTGGAGGGGGCAGGGGTCAATGAGCAGTTCTTC.

The chain employs TRBV5-4 and TRBJ2-3; 9 bases map to TRBD2. The germline V gene has CDR1 SGHNT and CDR2 YYREEE (reference sequence). J lost 3 bases, V lost 1 base, and 3 bases had no gene match. This CDR3 comprises 15 residues. The CDR3 bases are TGTGCCAGCAGCTTGCCTAGCGGGGAAACAGATACGCAGTATTTT. Translation: CASSLPSGETDTQYF.

The rearrangement joins TRBV9 to TRBJ2-2, with 10 bases that match TRBD2. V dropped 3 bases and J dropped 1; count of bases not matched to a gene: 0. Germline-derived CDR1 and CDR2 are SGDLS and YYNGEE. The CDR3 consists of 15 residues. The CDR3 nucleotides read TGTGCCAGCAGCGGACTAGCGGGGAACACCGGGGAGCTGTTTTTT. It specifies CASSGLAGNTGELFF.

The chain uses TRBV5-4 and TRBJ2-5; 8 nucleotides align to TRBD2. The CDR3 sequence is 14 residues long. Germline CDR1 and CDR2: SGHNT and YYREEE (reference sequence). The trim removed 4 bases at V and 2 bases at J, leaving 4 bases unmatched. The CDR3 DNA reads TGTGCCAGCAGCACCCAGCGGGGGCAAGAGACCCAGTACTTC. It codes for CASSTQRGQETQYF.

This clone was detected a few times. The genes are TRBV5-4 and TRBJ2-1; TRBD1 agrees at 9 bases. Per germline, CDR1 SGHNT and CDR2 YYREEE (reference sequence). The J segment lost 4 bases and the V segment lost 4 bases, leaving 6 bases of the junction unmatched. The CDR3 contains 15 residues. For the CDR3, the DNA is TGTGCCAGCAGCCCGGGACAGGGATCATACAATGAGCAGTTCTTC. Protein sequence: CASSPGQGSYNEQFF.

This CDR3 is CASSEEGAGGNYGYTF. CDR3 nucleotides: TGCGCCAGCAGTGAGGAGGGTGCAGGGGGAAACTATGGCTACACCTTC. The V call is TRBV10-1, the J call TRBJ1-2; 7 bases line up with TRBD1. This CDR3 has 16 amino acids. Germline V lookup: CDR1 WNHNN, CDR2 SYGVQD (reference sequence). Unmatched junction bases numbered 8, after V lost 2 bases and J lost 2 bases.

This clone was recorded a few times. The gene calls are TRBV29-1 and TRBJ1-2, with unresolved D. Trimming removed 3 bases from V and 4 bases from J, with 9 bases in between. The CDR3 loop spans 12 amino acids. CDR1 and CDR2 from the germline V gene are SQVTM and ANQGSEA. Written as DNA, the CDR3 is TGCAGCGTTGATACAGAAATCTATGGCTACACCTTC. It translates to CSVDTEIYGYTF.

This clone was picked up a small number of times. J is TRBJ1-3 and V is TRBV6-5; D remains unclear. The CDR3 is made up of 13 amino acids. Germline V gives CDR1 MNHEY, CDR2 SVGAGI. V was trimmed by 8 bases and J by 0 bases, leaving 8 bases between them. The CDR3 DNA reads as TGTGCCAGCCGACAAGCCTCTGGAAACACCATATATTTT. Amino acids: CASRQASGNTIYF.

A few counts support this clone. V and J are TRBV28 and TRBJ1-1; TRBD1 might be the D (5 bases). This CDR3 is built from 15 residues. V shed 3 bases and J shed 3 bases, with 14 bases lying between them. Germline CDR1 and CDR2: MDHEN and SYDVKM. The CDR3: CASSLWQGGDTEAFF. The DNA for the CDR3 is TGTGCCAGCAGTTTGTGGCAGGGTGGTGACACTGAAGCTTTCTTT.